Reported below is one T cell receptor beta chain. Antigen specificity is unknown. The data stem from a study of cytomegalovirus exposure and HLA in healthy donors. Whole-study results and caveats: Presence/absence analyses took donor sequencing depth as roughly uniform. Productive status was seen about 87% or about 30% of the time for most TCR beta V segments in an earlier analysis. In a later analysis, HLA-C alleles had the fewest associated TCRs, DRB1 alleles the most.

There are 15 residues in the CDR3. Trimming removed 0 bases from V and 5 bases from J, with 12 bases in between. The V gene's germline CDR1 is LGHNA and CDR2 YSLEER. It was with 60 Vbeta and 13 Jbeta primers that the PCR ran. Only in-frame clones appear in the TCRdb table, and some are missing; sequencing was by immunoSEQ multiplex PCR. Altogether approximately 160,000 clones are present, around 75% being singletons, with the ten largest covering roughly 2%. J is TRBJ2-3 and V is TRBV4-3; maybe TRBD2 (7 bases). Sequencing was carried out using PBMCs. The receptor comes from a human donor in good health. The CDR3 region is CASSQDGGGVDTQYF. The CDR3 bases are TGCGCCAGCAGCCAAGATGGAGGGGGGGTAGATACGCAGTATTTT.